This T cell receptor (beta chain) emerged from a study of cytomegalovirus exposure and HLA in healthy donors. General study findings and limits: Most TCR sequences showed up rarely, but some public TCRs showed up in many donors.

In regard to this clone: Its specificity is not known.

This CDR3 has 13 amino acids. V lost 6 bases, J lost 3 bases, and 12 bases lay in between. Germline-derived CDR1 and CDR2 are LNHDA and SQIVND (reference sequence). PCR amplification relied on 60 Vbeta primers (plus 13 Jbeta primers). Clones were read by immunoSEQ multiplex PCR, and TCRdb kept only the in-frame ones, dropping some. Counted here are roughly 140,000 clones, 75% to 85% occurring once; the ten biggest clones make up roughly 4.8%. The chain has TRBV19 and TRBJ2-7; D perhaps matches TRBD2 (7 bases). This TCR derives from a man aged 40-49 years in good health and CMV-seronegative. Specimen: PBMCs. CDR3 amino acids: CASSKGGDYEQYF. The CDR3, as DNA: TGTGCCAGTAGCAAGGGGGGGGACTACGAGCAGTACTTC.